These T cell receptor beta chains were read from a single sample in a study of T cell responses to AZD1222 COVID-19 vaccine. Profiling relied on immunoSEQ multiplex PCR, and the TCRdb table lists in-frame clones only, not all of them. The sample includes about 110,000 clones, 87% seen only once; the top ten take roughly 5%. Sequencing was performed on peripheral blood, taken on day 0 of AZD1222 vaccination. These receptor sequences come from an adult in good health. Each CDR3 is given with its conserved first and last residue. Each record gives: clone size, V gene, D gene, J gene, CDR3 DNA, CDR3 protein. A D gene is named only where the DNA matches it firmly. Some rows mark clone size as missing; the rest say once, few, many or name a class of expanded clone.

once,TRBV18,.,TRBJ1-1,TGTGCCAGCTCACCGGCGACAGTTTACACTGAAGCTTTCTTT,CASSPATVYTEAFF
.,TRBV4-3,.,TRBJ1-2,TGCGCCAGCAGCCAGGTCAGGGGAGAGTCTGGCTATGGCTACACCTTC,CASSQVRGESGYGYTF
.,TRBV11-1,TRBD1,TRBJ2-7,TGTGCCAGCAGCGAAGACAGGGGATCTCGCTACGAGCAGTACTTC,CASSEDRGSRYEQYF
.,TRBV27,TRBD1,TRBJ1-2,TGTGCCAGCCGTCCCAGGGGGCTAATTGGCTACACCTTC,CASRPRGLIGYTF
.,TRBV6-5,.,TRBJ2-5,TGTGCCAGCAGTAGAGGGACCGCCGCGGCGGGGACCCAGTACTTC,CASSRGTAAAGTQYF
.,TRBV7-2,TRBD2,TRBJ2-7,TGTGCCAGCAGCCTTCAGCGGGGGGCCTACGAGCAGTACTTC,CASSLQRGAYEQYF
.,TRBV11-2,TRBD2,TRBJ2-5,TGTGCCAGCAGCTCATATGGGACTAGTGGGGGCGGGAGGGAGACCCAGTACTTC,CASSSYGTSGGGRETQYF
few,TRBV27,.,TRBJ2-1,TGTGCCAGCTTTAGCTCCTACAATGAGCAGTTCTTC,CASFSSYNEQFF
.,TRBV30,TRBD2,TRBJ2-1,TGTGCCGGGCTAGCGGACTACAATGAGCAGTTCTTC,CAGLADYNEQFF
.,TRBV3-1/TRBV3-2,.,TRBJ1-1,TGTGCCAGCAGCAGTCAGCTGAACACTGAAGCTTTCTTT,CASSSQLNTEAFF
.,TRBV9,.,TRBJ1-6,TGTGCCAGCAGCGTAGGGGAGTATAATTCACCCCTCCACTTT,CASSVGEYNSPLHF
.,TRBV7-2,TRBD1,TRBJ2-5,TGTGCCAGCAGCTCCCAGGGGGAGAAGACCCAGTACTTC,CASSSQGEKTQYF
.,TRBV3-1/TRBV3-2,.,TRBJ1-6,TGTGCCAGCAGCCAAGAGCCCGGAGTCGGGGGTTCACCCCTCCACTTT,CASSQEPGVGGSPLHF
.,TRBV24-1,.,TRBJ1-4,TGTGCCACCAGTGATTGGGGCTCCGAAAAACTGTTTTTT,CATSDWGSEKLFF
.,TRBV30,TRBD1,TRBJ1-2,TGTGCCTGGACCGTCGGGACAGACTATGGCTACACCTTC,CAWTVGTDYGYTF
.,TRBV6-1,.,TRBJ1-5,TGTGCCAGCAGTGAAGGGGAAACTCAGCCCCAGCATTTT,CASSEGETQPQHF
once,TRBV30,.,TRBJ1-6,TGTGCCTGGGCCCGGGAGATAAATTCACCCCTCCACTTT,CAWAREINSPLHF
.,TRBV7-9,TRBD1,TRBJ2-1,TGTGCCAGCAGCTTAGACAGGGGAACCTACAATGAGCAGTTCTTC,CASSLDRGTYNEQFF
.,TRBV5-1,TRBD1,TRBJ1-5,TGCGCCAGCAGCCCTACAGGGGCCCAGCCCCAGCATTTT,CASSPTGAQPQHF
once,TRBV7-2,.,TRBJ2-5,TGTGCCAGTACCTCTCGGACGCAAGAGACCCAGTACTTC,CASTSRTQETQYF
.,TRBV9,TRBD2,TRBJ2-1,TGTGCCAGCAGCGTCGGAGGCATAGCGGGAGTGAGAAATGAGCAGTTCTTC,CASSVGGIAGVRNEQFF
few,TRBV7-9,TRBD1,TRBJ1-4,TGTGCCAGCAGCTCAACATCCGGGACAGGGGACGAAAAACTGTTTTTT,CASSSTSGTGDEKLFF
.,TRBV29-1,.,TRBJ1-2,TGCAGCGTTGAAGAAGGTACTCATGGCTACACCTTC,CSVEEGTHGYTF
.,TRBV11-1,TRBD1,TRBJ2-3,TGTGCCAGCAGCTTAGAGACAGGGGGGAGAGCAGATACGCAGTATTTT,CASSLETGGRADTQYF
.,TRBV6-2/TRBV6-3,.,TRBJ2-2,TGTGCCAGCAGTTACTCAGGGGGCACCGGGGAGCTGTTTTTT,CASSYSGGTGELFF
.,TRBV9,.,TRBJ2-3,TGTGCCAGCAGCGCGGCAGGGGCAGATACGCAGTATTTT,CASSAAGADTQYF
.,TRBV6-5,.,TRBJ1-1,TGTGCCAGCAGTACAGACGAGGCCACTGAAGCTTTCTTT,CASSTDEATEAFF
.,TRBV19,.,TRBJ1-2,TGTGCCAGTAGTAGGGCGGAGAACTATGGCTACACCTTC,CASSRAENYGYTF
.,TRBV5-1,TRBD1,TRBJ2-2,TGCGCCAGCACAGGGGGCCGGAACACCGGGGAGCTGTTTTTT,CASTGGRNTGELFF
.,TRBV27,.,TRBJ1-5,TGTGCCAGCAGTTTATGGGTTCAGCCCCAGCATTTT,CASSLWVQPQHF
.,TRBV7-6,.,TRBJ2-3,TGTGCCAGCAGCTTAGCAGGACCAAACGGAGATACGCAGTATTTT,CASSLAGPNGDTQYF
.,TRBV29-1,.,TRBJ1-2,TGCAGCGTTGAAGTCAGAGCCTATGGCTACACCTTC,CSVEVRAYGYTF
.,TRBV29-1,TRBD2,TRBJ2-1,TGCAGCGCCGGAGGTTCGACTAGCGGGTCGATAAGCTCCTACAATGAGCAGTTCTTC,CSAGGSTSGSISSYNEQFF
.,TRBV4-1,.,TRBJ2-7,TGCGCCAGCAGTCACCACTCAGGGGCGGATTACGAGCAGTACTTC,CASSHHSGADYEQYF
.,TRBV5-4,TRBD1,TRBJ2-7,TGTGCCAGCAGCTCCGGACAGGGGCCCCCCTACGAGCAGTACTTC,CASSSGQGPPYEQYF
.,TRBV18,TRBD1,TRBJ2-2,TGTGCCAGCTCACCACCAGGACAGGGGAACACCGGGGAGCTGTTTTTT,CASSPPGQGNTGELFF
.,TRBV5-4,.,TRBJ1-6,TGTGCCAGCAGCTTTCAGGGGAATTCACCCCTCCACTTT,CASSFQGNSPLHF
.,TRBV19,.,TRBJ2-3,TGTGCCGGCTTGACTGTCCTGGTTAGCACAGATACGCAGTATTTT,CAGLTVLVSTDTQYF
.,TRBV5-1,TRBD1,TRBJ2-3,TGCGCCAGCAGCCCGGGACAGAGAAGCACAGATACGCAGTATTTT,CASSPGQRSTDTQYF